Listed below are T cell receptor beta chains from one sample, sequenced in a study of cytomegalovirus exposure and HLA in healthy donors. The protocol was immunoSEQ multiplex PCR, while the TCRdb copy is restricted to in-frame clones and leaves out a portion. The sample comprises around 95,000 clones, about 74% of which are singletons, and approximately 1.8% rests with the top ten. Sequenced sample: PBMCs. Receptors were obtained from a male donor in good health and CMV-seronegative. Both conserved end residues are part of each CDR3. A D gene is named only where the DNA matches it firmly. Size is stated for part of the rows, as once, few or many counts, or as a class when the clone is expanded.

clone_size	cdr3_length	v_call	d_call	j_call	cdr3_nt	cdr3_aa
-	14	TRBV7-2	TRBD2	TRBJ2-7	TGTGCCAGCAGGCTAGCGGGAGGACTGGGGGAGCAGTACTTC	CASRLAGGLGEQYF
once	12	TRBV10-2	TRBD1	TRBJ1-2	TGCGCCAGCGGACAGGGAGACTATGGCTACACCTTC	CASGQGDYGYTF
-	15	TRBV5-6	TRBD1	TRBJ2-1	TGTGCCAGCAGCTTGTTACAGGGGGCCCCCAATGAGCAGTTCTTC	CASSLLQGAPNEQFF
-	13	TRBV15	-	TRBJ2-1	TGTGCCACCAGCATCTCACGGGCGGGCGAGCAGTTCTTC	CATSISRAGEQFF
-	18	TRBV5-6	-	TRBJ2-3	TGTGCCAGCAGCTTGGCCGTCGGGGGAGTGCGTAACACAGATACGCAGTATTTT	CASSLAVGGVRNTDTQYF
-	15	TRBV28	TRBD2	TRBJ2-1	TGTGCCAGCAGTCCCTGGACTAGCGGGAGCAATGAGCAGTTCTTC	CASSPWTSGSNEQFF
-	16	TRBV7-6	TRBD2	TRBJ2-3	TGTGCCAGCAGCTTAGGGAGCGGGATAAGCACAGATACGCAGTATTTT	CASSLGSGISTDTQYF
-	14	TRBV27	TRBD1	TRBJ2-7	TGTGCCAGCAGTAGCGGGACAGGGGACTACGAGCAGTACTTC	CASSSGTGDYEQYF
-	15	TRBV9	TRBD2	TRBJ2-1	TGTGCCAGCAGCGTAGCTCTAGCGGGGGACAATGAGCAGTTCTTC	CASSVALAGDNEQFF
-	14	TRBV27	TRBD2	TRBJ2-3	TGTGCCAGCAGACCGGGACTACACACAGATACGCAGTATTTT	CASRPGLHTDTQYF
-	20	TRBV14	TRBD1	TRBJ2-2	TGTGCCAGCAGCCAAGTTCCGGGCGGGAACAGGGGGTCGGACACCGGGGAGCTGTTTTTT	CASSQVPGGNRGSDTGELFF
few	14	TRBV5-1	TRBD2	TRBJ2-1	TGCGCCAGCAGCTTTAGCGGGCTCGACAATGAGCAGTTCTTC	CASSFSGLDNEQFF
-	20	TRBV15	TRBD2	TRBJ2-3	TGTGCCACCAGCAGAGATTTTGGGACTAGCGGGAGATTTTCTTCGGGTGCGCAGTATTTT	CATSRDFGTSGRFSSGAQYF
-	14	TRBV27	-	TRBJ2-7	TGTGCCAGCAGTTTTAACAAAGCGGTCTACGAGCAGTACTTC	CASSFNKAVYEQYF
-	13	TRBV7-9	-	TRBJ2-7	TGTGCCAGCAGCCGCGGGGCCACCTACGAGCAGTACTTC	CASSRGATYEQYF
-	12	TRBV7-6	-	TRBJ2-3	TGTGCCAGCAGCTTTAGCGCTAGCGCGCAGTATTTT	CASSFSASAQYF
-	16	TRBV27	-	TRBJ1-2	TGTGCCAGCAGTTTAAGTAGAGGGCTGAGCTTGTATGGCTACACCTTC	CASSLSRGLSLYGYTF
-	15	TRBV27	-	TRBJ1-2	TGTGCCAGCAGTCGCGACGTGAGGGCCAACTATGGCTACACCTTC	CASSRDVRANYGYTF
-	16	TRBV18	TRBD1	TRBJ1-5	TGTGCCAGCTCACGCGAGCACGAGGGGGCTTATCAGCCCCAGCATTTT	CASSREHEGAYQPQHF
-	12	TRBV29-1	-	TRBJ2-1	TGCAGCGTTGGGGGCGGTTACAATGAGCAGTTCTTC	CSVGGGYNEQFF
-	14	TRBV9	TRBD1	TRBJ1-1	TGTGCCAGCAGCAAACGGGACAGGACTTCTGAAGCTTTCTTT	CASSKRDRTSEAFF
-	16	TRBV9	TRBD1	TRBJ1-4	TGTGCCAGCAGCCCCCCTCCGGGACAGGGAAATGAAAAACTGTTTTTT	CASSPPPGQGNEKLFF
-	12	TRBV7-2	-	TRBJ2-3	TGTGCCAGCAGCTTCAGGGGAGATACGCAGTATTTT	CASSFRGDTQYF
-	15	TRBV30	TRBD1	TRBJ1-2	TGTGCCTGCCCATCACCGACCGGGACAGTTAACGGCTACACCTTC	CACPSPTGTVNGYTF
-	15	TRBV4-2	TRBD1	TRBJ1-5	TGTGCCAGCACCCTGGGACAGGGAAGGGATCAGCCCCAGCATTTT	CASTLGQGRDQPQHF
few	11	TRBV20-1	TRBD1	TRBJ2-3	TGCAGTGCTGGGACAGTAATGGAGCAGTATTTT	CSAGTVMEQYF
-	17	TRBV21-1	-	TRBJ2-7	TGTGCCAGCAGCAAAAGACGGGGACTAGCGGGAAGGTGCGAGCAGTACTTC	CASSKRRGLAGRCEQYF
-	17	TRBV5-1	TRBD2	TRBJ2-1	TGCGCCAGCAGCTTGGAGGCTAGCGGGAGTTATTACAATGAGCAGTTCTTC	CASSLEASGSYYNEQFF
-	15	TRBV7-8	TRBD1	TRBJ1-5	TGTGCCAGCAGGCAAGACAGGGGACGCAATCAGCCCCAGCATTTT	CASRQDRGRNQPQHF
-	11	TRBV30	TRBD1	TRBJ2-7	TGTGCCTGGGGACAGGGGGGTATGCGGTACTTC	CAWGQGGMRYF
-	15	TRBV27	-	TRBJ1-1	TGTGCCAGCAGTCCCGAATTGGTCGTGAGCACTGAAGCTTTCTTT	CASSPELVVSTEAFF
-	13	TRBV29-1	-	TRBJ2-5	TGCAGCGTTCCACTCCGGGTGGAAGAGACCCAGTACTTC	CSVPLRVEETQYF
-	17	TRBV11-2	TRBD1	TRBJ2-2	TGTGCCAGCAGCTCGGGGACAGTAATCCGTCACACCGGGGAGCTGTTTTTT	CASSSGTVIRHTGELFF
few	15	TRBV7-9	TRBD2	TRBJ2-1	TGTGCCAGCAGCTTAAGCGGGAGCTCCTACAATGAGCAGTTCTTC	CASSLSGSSYNEQFF
-	13	TRBV7-8	-	TRBJ1-1	TGTGCCAGCAGCTTAGCCCGGAGGTGTGAAGCTTTCTTT	CASSLARRCEAFF
-	13	TRBV28	-	TRBJ2-1	TGTGCCAGCAGAATGACAGGCAGGAATGAGCAGTTCTTC	CASRMTGRNEQFF
-	15	TRBV5-1	-	TRBJ1-2	TGCGCCAGCAGCTTTTCCCGACAGGTTGGCTATGGCTACACCTTC	CASSFSRQVGYGYTF
few	15	TRBV2	TRBD1	TRBJ1-4	TGTGCCAGCAGTGTGCAGGGGGACTCTAATGAAAAACTGTTTTTT	CASSVQGDSNEKLFF
-	12	TRBV7-9	-	TRBJ2-1	TGTGCCAGCAGCTTACCTAATCTGGAGCAGTTCTTC	CASSLPNLEQFF
-	15	TRBV19	-	TRBJ1-1	TGTGCCAGTAGTTCCCGGGAGCCGAGGGGCACTGAAGCTTTCTTT	CASSSREPRGTEAFF
-	13	TRBV6-5	TRBD2	TRBJ2-5	TGTGCCAGCAAGCTAGCGGGAGGGAAGACCCAGTACTTC	CASKLAGGKTQYF
-	13	TRBV28	-	TRBJ1-6	TGTGCCAGCAAGCCACAGTATAATTCACCCCTCCACTTT	CASKPQYNSPLHF
-	15	TRBV9	TRBD1	TRBJ2-1	TGTGCCAGCAGCGTCGGGACAGGGTACTACAATGAGCAGTTCTTC	CASSVGTGYYNEQFF
-	14	TRBV5-1	TRBD1	TRBJ1-2	TGCGCCAGCAGCCCAGGGGACAGGGACTATGGCTACACCTTC	CASSPGDRDYGYTF
-	15	TRBV4-3	-	TRBJ1-1	TGCGCCAGCAGCCAAGCCAAATTTGGCGGCACTGAAGCTTTCTTT	CASSQAKFGGTEAFF
few	12	TRBV7-8	-	TRBJ2-1	TGTGCCAGCAGCTTAACAGACACTGAGCAGTTCTTC	CASSLTDTEQFF
-	19	TRBV5-8	-	TRBJ2-2	TGTGCCAGCAGCCCACGAGGAGGCCTACCTGCTTCGAACACCGGGGAGCTGTTTTTT	CASSPRGGLPASNTGELFF
-	15	TRBV6-5	TRBD1	TRBJ1-5	TGTGCCAGCAGTGGACAGGGGGCCCGCAATCAGCCCCAGCATTTT	CASSGQGARNQPQHF
-	11	TRBV19	TRBD1	TRBJ2-7	TGTGCCAGGAAACAGGGGAACGAGCAGTACTTC	CARKQGNEQYF
-	16	TRBV4-3	TRBD2	TRBJ2-3	TGCGCCAGCAGCCAAGATTATAGCGGGAGGACAGATACGCAGTATTTT	CASSQDYSGRTDTQYF
-	16	TRBV16	TRBD1	TRBJ1-2	TGTGCCAGCAGCCACAAACCGGAGACAGGGTTTTATGGCTACACCTTC	CASSHKPETGFYGYTF
-	16	TRBV6-5	TRBD1	TRBJ2-5	TGTGCCAGCAGTTACGGTTCTTGGGACAGGGAAGAGACCCAGTACTTC	CASSYGSWDREETQYF
-	15	TRBV7-6	-	TRBJ2-7	TGTGCCAGCAGCTTAGCGAGTATACAGTCCTACGAGCAGTACTTC	CASSLASIQSYEQYF
-	14	TRBV6-6	TRBD1	TRBJ1-5	TGTGCCAGCAGTGACAGGGATAGCAATCAGCCCCAGCATTTT	CASSDRDSNQPQHF
-	14	TRBV9	TRBD2	TRBJ2-1	TGTGCCAGCAGCACTAGCGGGATCGTCTATGAGCAGTTCTTC	CASSTSGIVYEQFF
-	15	TRBV6-6	TRBD1	TRBJ2-1	TGTGCCAGCAGACAATCGGGGACAGGGACCAATGAGCAGTTCTTC	CASRQSGTGTNEQFF
-	14	TRBV9	-	TRBJ1-5	TGTGCCAGCAGCGTAGAGGGGGGGGATCAGCCCCAGCATTTT	CASSVEGGDQPQHF